These T cell receptor beta chains were read from a single sample in a study of beta chain features in type 1 diabetes. Using immunoSEQ multiplex PCR, the repertoire was profiled, and TCRdb retains in-frame clones only, with some absent. This table has 240,000 or so clones, about 25% appearing once. What was sequenced was central memory CD4+ T cells from blood. Receptor source: a young man in good health. CDR3s include the opening cysteine and the closing phenylalanine or tryptophan. A D gene is named only where the DNA matches it firmly. The size field is filled for only some rows; it gives once, few, many or a size class.

d_call j_call clone_size v_call cdr3_nt cdr3_aa
TRBD2 TRBJ2-7 few TRBV27 TGTGCCAGCAGTTTAGCAGGAGCGGGTAGCGGGAGAGCCTACGAGCAGTACTTC CASSLAGAGSGRAYEQYF
TRBD1 TRBJ1-2 many TRBV6-1 TGTGCCAGCAGTAAAGCGACAGGGGGCGGCAACTATGGCTACACCTTC CASSKATGGGNYGYTF
TRBD2 TRBJ2-1 few TRBV10-3 TGTGCCATCGGGTCCCTTCCTAGCGGGAGTCGCCATGAGCAGTTCTTC CAIGSLPSGSRHEQFF
NA TRBJ2-3 NA TRBV20-1 TGCAGTGCTAGACCGGCAGATACGCAGTATTTT CSARPADTQYF
NA TRBJ2-5 NA TRBV19 TGTGCCAGTAGAGGACAGCACCAAGAGACCCAGTACTTC CASRGQHQETQYF
NA TRBJ2-5 NA TRBV29-1 TGCAGCGTTGAAGATTTTGGGGGGAAGGTCGAGACCCAGTACTTC CSVEDFGGKVETQYF
NA TRBJ1-1 NA TRBV30 TGTGCCTGGAGTCTTACAGGCACTGAAGCTTTCTTT CAWSLTGTEAFF
TRBD2 TRBJ2-1 NA TRBV7-8 TGTGCCAGCAGCCGGGGGACTAGCGGCTACAATGAGCAGTTCTTC CASSRGTSGYNEQFF
NA TRBJ1-5 few TRBV6-1 TGTGCCAGCAGTGAATTGGATCCAGGGTATCAGCCCCAGCATTTT CASSELDPGYQPQHF
NA TRBJ2-3 NA TRBV16 TGTGCCAGCAGCCAAAGGGCGAGCACAGATACGCAGTATTTT CASSQRASTDTQYF
NA TRBJ1-1 NA TRBV30 TGTGGCCGGAGCGGGGGACAGAACACTGAAGCTTTCTTT CGRSGGQNTEAFF
NA TRBJ2-3 NA TRBV27 TGTGCCAGCGGCTACCCGATCGTTGGGGCACGGACAGATACGCAGTATTTT CASGYPIVGARTDTQYF
TRBD2 TRBJ2-1 NA TRBV7-2 TGTGCCAGCAGCTTAGCGGGACTAGCCATCAATGAGCAGTTCTTC CASSLAGLAINEQFF
TRBD1 TRBJ2-5 many TRBV25-1 TGTGCCAGCAGTGTTCAGGGGGCTTGGGAGACCCAGTACTTC CASSVQGAWETQYF
TRBD1 TRBJ2-1 many TRBV14 TGTGCCAGCAGCGAGCCGCAGGGGGCAGGTGAGCAGTTCTTC CASSEPQGAGEQFF
NA TRBJ1-1 NA TRBV30 TGTGCCGGAGCCCGGGGGAAGAACACTGAAGCTTTCTTT CAGARGKNTEAFF
NA TRBJ2-2 NA TRBV7-2 TGTGCCAGCAGCTTAACGGGAACCGGGGAGCTGTTTTTT CASSLTGTGELFF
NA TRBJ1-1 NA TRBV7-2 TGTGCCAGCAGCATCCGACAGGCCACGAACACTGAAGCTTTCTTT CASSIRQATNTEAFF
NA TRBJ2-1 NA TRBV27 TGTGCCAGCAGCTCCGCCGTTAGTTCTGGCAATGAGCAGTTCTTC CASSSAVSSGNEQFF
TRBD2 TRBJ2-1 medium-sized TRBV7-8 TGTGCCAGCAGCTTAGATGCGGGGGCCTACAATGAGCAGTTCTTC CASSLDAGAYNEQFF
TRBD2 TRBJ2-3 few TRBV27 TGTGCCAGCAGTTCCCGCTCAGCGGGAGCAGGGGATACGCAGTATTTT CASSSRSAGAGDTQYF
NA TRBJ1-5 few TRBV6-6 TGTGCCAGCAGTATTCAGGGAATGGATCAGCCCCAGCATTTT CASSIQGMDQPQHF
TRBD2 TRBJ2-3 many TRBV18 TGTGCCAGCTCACCACCGAGGCTAGCGGGGGACACAGATACGCAGTATTTT CASSPPRLAGDTDTQYF
NA TRBJ2-3 few TRBV7-8 TGTGCCAGCAGCTTAGTCGGTACCTTTGCGGGAATCGACCCAGATACGCAGTATTTT CASSLVGTFAGIDPDTQYF
NA TRBJ1-6 NA TRBV9 TGTGCCAGCAGCGTATCCGGGGGGACCCCAGGGGAACCCCTCCACTTT CASSVSGGTPGEPLHF
NA TRBJ2-6 few TRBV7-2 TGTGCCAGCAGCTTAGTACGGGGCACAGGGGCCAACGTCCTGACTTTC CASSLVRGTGANVLTF
TRBD2 TRBJ2-3 few TRBV2 TGTGCCAGCAGTCCTAGCGGGGGGCGTGGCACAGATACGCAGTATTTT CASSPSGGRGTDTQYF
NA TRBJ2-2 NA TRBV11-2 TGTGCCAGCAGCTCCATCCCGAGAGCCGGGGAGCTGTTTTTT CASSSIPRAGELFF
TRBD2 TRBJ2-5 once TRBV5-4 TGTGCCAGCAGCTTGACTAGCGGGGGTATAGAGACCCAGTACTTC CASSLTSGGIETQYF
NA TRBJ1-2 NA TRBV7-2 TGTGCCAGCAGCTTAGAAGGTGGACAGGGCTACACCTTC CASSLEGGQGYTF
NA TRBJ2-5 NA TRBV18 TGTGCCAGCTCGCAGCAAGAGACCCAGTACTTC CASSQQETQYF
TRBD2 TRBJ2-1 few TRBV25-1 TGTGCCAGCACAGCTAGCGGGAGTTCTTATTACAATGAGCAGTTCTTC CASTASGSSYYNEQFF
NA TRBJ2-7 NA TRBV5-1 TGCGCCAGCAGCTTGGGAGGGACCCAAGGTTCCGAGCAGTACTTC CASSLGGTQGSEQYF
TRBD1 TRBJ2-4 NA TRBV27 TGTGCCAGCAGTTCACGGGACAGGGTGGGCATTCAGTACTTC CASSSRDRVGIQYF
NA TRBJ2-3 NA TRBV25-1 TGTGCCAGCAGTGAATTGTTAGAACTAGATACGCAGTATTTT CASSELLELDTQYF
TRBD1 TRBJ2-7 NA TRBV30 TGTGCCTGGGGTGACCCGGGACAGGGAGGCGAGCAGTACTTC CAWGDPGQGGEQYF
TRBD2 TRBJ2-3 NA TRBV29-1 TGCAGCGTGGGCTCCGGCGGGAGGCGGACAGATACGCAGTATTTT CSVGSGGRRTDTQYF
TRBD1 TRBJ2-1 NA TRBV7-2 TGTGCCAGCAGCCCATTGACAGGGTGGGGCGATGAGCAGTTCTTC CASSPLTGWGDEQFF
NA TRBJ2-3 few TRBV7-4 TGTGCCAGCAGCTTAGTCCATCGGGCTACGAGCCGCACAGATACGCAGTATTTT CASSLVHRATSRTDTQYF
NA TRBJ2-5 few TRBV27 TGTGCCAGCAGAAAGGGATGGGGCCAAGAGACCCAGTACTTC CASRKGWGQETQYF
TRBD2 TRBJ2-7 NA TRBV5-1 TGCGCCAGCAGTGAGAAGCGGACTAGGTTCTACGAGCAGTACTTC CASSEKRTRFYEQYF
NA TRBJ1-5 few TRBV2 TGTGCCAGCTCATGGGACAGCAATCAGCCCCAGCATTTT CASSWDSNQPQHF
TRBD2 TRBJ2-3 NA TRBV27 TGTGCCAGCATTCTACGCCCGGGAGGAGGGGATACGCAGTATTTT CASILRPGGGDTQYF
NA TRBJ2-1 NA TRBV2 TGTGCCAGCAAAATTAGTTCGCCCGAGCAGTTCTTC CASKISSPEQFF
TRBD1 TRBJ2-3 few TRBV5-1 TGCGCCAGCAGCCCGAAGGGACAGGGGGCGGATACGCAGTATTTT CASSPKGQGADTQYF
NA TRBJ2-3 NA TRBV18 TGTGCCAGCTCACCACTAGTGAGCCCAGATACGCAGTATTTT CASSPLVSPDTQYF
NA TRBJ2-1 few TRBV27 TGTGCCAGCGGGCGGGGCCTCAATGAGCAGTTCTTC CASGRGLNEQFF
NA TRBJ2-5 few TRBV7-8 TGTGCCAGCAGCCTCCCGCCCGAGGCCCAGTACTTC CASSLPPEAQYF
TRBD2 TRBJ2-1 NA TRBV7-9 TGTGCCAGCAGCTTAGAGGGTAGCGGGAGAGTTGAGCAGTTCTTC CASSLEGSGRVEQFF
TRBD1 TRBJ2-7 NA TRBV27 TGTGCCAGCAGTTCAGCTCAGGGGGTATCCTACGAGCAGTACTTC CASSSAQGVSYEQYF
TRBD1 TRBJ1-6 NA TRBV6-1 TGTGCCAGCAGAGGACAGGGGACGAGTAATTCACCCCTCCACTTT CASRGQGTSNSPLHF
TRBD1 TRBJ2-2 NA TRBV18 TGTGCCAGCTCACCAGACAGGGGGCTGTTTTTT CASSPDRGLFF
TRBD2 TRBJ2-7 few TRBV28 TGTGCCAGCAGTTTGGGCGGGAGTGGTACCTACGAGCAGTACTTC CASSLGGSGTYEQYF
TRBD1 TRBJ1-2 NA TRBV4-1 TGCGCCAGCAGCAGCGGGACAGGGTCCTATGGCTACACCTTC CASSSGTGSYGYTF
TRBD1 TRBJ2-7 NA TRBV27 TGTGCCAGCAGCAGGCTGGGGGGACAGGGAGGCGAGCAGTACTTC CASSRLGGQGGEQYF
NA TRBJ2-5 many TRBV4-1 TGCGCCAGCAGCCAAGGTGCTAGCTTTGAGACCCAGTACTTC CASSQGASFETQYF
NA TRBJ2-7 NA TRBV10-3 TGTGCCATCAGTTTGGTCCCACCCGAGCAGTACTTC CAISLVPPEQYF
NA TRBJ2-7 few TRBV18 TGTGCCAGCTCACAGGGAGTGGGCTACGAGCAGTACTTC CASSQGVGYEQYF
NA TRBJ1-2 NA TRBV25-1 TGTGCCAGCAGTGATATCGGGCATGGCTACACCTTC CASSDIGHGYTF
TRBD2 TRBJ2-7 NA TRBV10-3 TGTGCCATCAGTGAGTCTATTAGCGGGTCCTACGAGCAGTACTTC CAISESISGSYEQYF